This T cell receptor (beta chain) was retrieved from a study of post-analysis software for immune sequencing data (dated by TCRdb to about 2015). Turning to the overall study: Disease courses on record covered relapsing-remitting, secondary progressive and progressive-relapsing multiple sclerosis, though some patients had no subtype annotation. The patient repertoires were compared against around 11 previously published healthy control repertoires obtained from donors aged 6 to 25 years. A subset of samples was prepared in parallel using single-end sample barcoding, then pooled and co-amplified after Illumina adapter ligation.

The CDR3 starts with the cysteine, ends with the phenylalanine, and has 16 residues. Only the CDR3 DNA stays, 48 bases, in frame from base 1. The junction shows trimming of 1 base on V and 4 bases on J, and the gene matches do not reach 6 bases of it. TCR beta repertoires were profiled from peripheral blood of 10 to 15 young patients with multiple sclerosis to demonstrate the VDJtools post-analysis software. The multiple sclerosis patients were children and adolescents between roughly 6 and 17 years of age. As for this clonotype: What antigen it recognizes has not been identified. Base quality data are lacking; no much larger clone is found one base away.

What the authors observed across the whole study: Multiple sclerosis patients had significantly lower normalized Chao1 diversity than controls, a result that suggests substantial peripheral T-cell clonal expansion. A handful of TRBV segments, including TRBV5-6, TRBV5-1 and TRBV20-1, were significantly more frequent in patients than controls. The multiple sclerosis patient group was slightly younger than the control group. Direct clustering with F measure revealed strong co-clustering of samples prepared in the same batch, which led to a batch-effect correction.

Receptor amplification or capture employed PCR. TCRdb names Illumina HiSeq 2500 as the instrument used. Unique molecular identifiers were incorporated into TCR beta cDNA libraries to reduce PCR and sequencing biases. About 500,000 cDNA molecules were obtained for every 1 to 10 million input T cells, so each molecule roughly corresponded to one T cell. The patient libraries were prepared and sequenced using the same protocol as the earlier healthy control dataset. Samples belonging to the same batch were prepared together, multiplexed and sequenced on a shared HiSeq lane. Concerning the study's data processing: MIGEC handled the raw barcoded reads, throwing out single-read molecular identifier groups before consensus assembly and CDR3 extraction. Clonotype tables were post-analysed with VDJtools, and diversity was normalized by down-sampling all datasets to the smallest sample size. Repertoire overlap clustering matched CDR3 amino acid but not nucleotide sequences to correct batch-related cross-sample contamination. TCRdb took the public reads, trimmed them with fastp at Q25, ran MiXCR for clone calling and kept in-frame beta chains. Records with the same CDR3 protein are collapsed into one entry carrying the most frequent genes and DNA. TCRdb assigned the V and J calls; the authors' analysis was not used. The sample has 550,000 to 700,000 distinct CDR3 sequences on record, about 40% of them singletons. The ten biggest clones cover more than 1.5% of the sample.

The rearrangement joined TRBV12-3 or TRBV12-4 to TRBJ2-1, with 8 central nucleotides matching TRBD2. Sequences were obtained from blood. The TCR sequence derives from a girl between 10 and 17 years old with multiple sclerosis. The CDR3 protein is CASSLGGGNAYNEQFF. The sequence in DNA is TGTGCCAGCAGTTTAGGCGGGGGGAATGCGTACAATGAGCAGTTCTTC.